The next 9 T cell receptor beta chains were all read from a single sample in a study of cytomegalovirus exposure and HLA in healthy donors. The study ran its PCR with 60 Vbeta and 13 Jbeta primers. Profiling relied on immunoSEQ multiplex PCR, and the TCRdb table lists in-frame clones only, not all of them. This sample carries about 95,000 clones, around 70% of them seen once, and the ten largest clones take about 14%. Sequencing was done on a sample of PBMCs. These receptors were collected from a woman in her 50s in good health and CMV-seropositive.

This clone was seen once. The chain carries TRBV12-5 and TRBJ2-3; 12 nucleotides match TRBD2. CDR3 length: 19 residues. The junction had 17 bases not matched to a gene; V was cut back by 7 bases and J by 3 bases. Germline-derived CDR1 and CDR2 are LGHNT and FRNRAP. In nucleotides, the CDR3 is TGTGCTAGTGCCCCACATCGGACTAGCGGGATCGGTAGTACAGATACGCAGTATTTT. This translates into CASAPHRTSGIGSTDTQYF.

DNA of the CDR3: TGTGCCAGCAGTGATTTCGACACGATTTGGACGGGAGGTACCTACGAGCAGTACTTC. This sequence encodes CASSDFDTIWTGGTYEQYF. This rearrangement joins TRBV6-1 to TRBJ2-7; 7 bases fit TRBD2. CDR3 length: 19 amino acids. Trimming at V came to 3 bases and at J to 2 bases, leaving 19 bases not matched to a gene. Germline CDR1 reads MNHNS; CDR2 reads SASEGT.

This clone was seen only once. The CDR3 DNA reads TGTGCTAGTGGTCCCGGGACAACTAAAGCCCACGAGCAGTACTTC. Protein sequence: CASGPGTTKAHEQYF. This chain uses TRBV12-5 with TRBJ2-7; tentative D call: TRBD1 (6 bases). CDR1 and CDR2 (germline): LGHNT, FRNRAP. The V end lost 5 bases, the J end lost 5 bases, and 19 bases lay between the germline ends. This CDR3 has 15 residues.

The chain combines TRBV29-1 with TRBJ2-1; D possibly corresponds to TRBD2 (5 bases). Trimming took off 1 base at V and 3 bases at J, with 22 bases between the two ends. CDR1 and CDR2 (germline): SQVTM, ANQGSEA. The CDR3 has 18 residues. The CDR3 loop reads CSVEVTRSAGPYYNEQFF. The CDR3 DNA reads as TGCAGCGTTGAAGTCACTAGGTCGGCGGGCCCGTACTACAATGAGCAGTTCTTC.

The rearrangement joins TRBV4-2 to TRBJ2-5; TRBD2 is a possible D gene (6 bases). Germline assignment: CDR1 LGHNA and CDR2 YNFKEQ. This CDR3 region has 16 residues. Trimming pared 3 bases from V and 5 bases from J, leaving 19 bases between. For the CDR3, the DNA is TGTGCCAGCAGCCACCTCGGCCGGGAGAAAGGGGAGACCCAGTACTTC. It is translated as CASSHLGREKGETQYF.

This clone was counted only a few times. The genes are TRBV5-5 and TRBJ2-7; 7 bases align to TRBD2. Germline V CDR1 and CDR2: SGHKS, YYEKEE (reference sequence). This CDR3 has 15 residues. The trim removed 3 bases at V and 2 bases at J, leaving 8 bases unmatched. CDR3 amino acids: CASSSGGQVTYEQYF. The CDR3 region has the DNA TGTGCCAGCAGCTCGGGGGGTCAGGTGACCTACGAGCAGTACTTC. The full variable domain, in which reference TRBV5-5 and TRBJ2-7 provide the parts outside the CDR3, is DAGVTQSPTHLIKTRGQQVTLRCSPISGHKSVSWYQQVLGQGPQFIFQYYEKEERGRGNFPDRFSARQFPNYSSELNVNALLLGDSALYLCASSSGGQVTYEQYFGPGTRLTVT.

This rearrangement joins TRBV19 to TRBJ1-2, with D perhaps TRBD1 (5 bases). CDR1 LNHDA and CDR2 SQIVND come from the germline V gene (reference sequence). The CDR3 has 14 residues. V lost 9 bases to trimming and J lost 10 bases, with 24 bases between them. The CDR3 sequence: CASSPPGPGGNYTF. CDR3 DNA sequence: TGTGCCAGCTCTCCCCCGGGACCCGGCGGGAACTACACCTTC.

The V and J genes are TRBV28 and TRBJ2-7; tentative D call: TRBD2 (5 bases). The V end lost 5 bases, the J end lost 2 bases, and 13 bases lay between the germline ends. CDR1 and CDR2 (germline): MDHEN, SYDVKM. This CDR3 comprises 14 residues. CDR3 loop: CASSRSFGAYEQYF. CDR3 DNA sequence: TGTGCCAGCAGTAGGTCCTTCGGGGCCTACGAGCAGTACTTC.

The rearrangement joins TRBV15 to TRBJ2-7, with 9 bases matching TRBD2. Germline lookup yields CDR1 LNHNV and CDR2 YYDKDF (reference sequence). This CDR3 has 17 amino acids. Trimming at V came to 1 base and at J to 2 bases, leaving 9 bases not matched to a gene. CDR3 DNA: TGTGCCACCAGCAGAGTGGGACCTGCGGGAGGGCCCTACGAGCAGTACTTC. Protein product: CATSRVGPAGGPYEQYF.